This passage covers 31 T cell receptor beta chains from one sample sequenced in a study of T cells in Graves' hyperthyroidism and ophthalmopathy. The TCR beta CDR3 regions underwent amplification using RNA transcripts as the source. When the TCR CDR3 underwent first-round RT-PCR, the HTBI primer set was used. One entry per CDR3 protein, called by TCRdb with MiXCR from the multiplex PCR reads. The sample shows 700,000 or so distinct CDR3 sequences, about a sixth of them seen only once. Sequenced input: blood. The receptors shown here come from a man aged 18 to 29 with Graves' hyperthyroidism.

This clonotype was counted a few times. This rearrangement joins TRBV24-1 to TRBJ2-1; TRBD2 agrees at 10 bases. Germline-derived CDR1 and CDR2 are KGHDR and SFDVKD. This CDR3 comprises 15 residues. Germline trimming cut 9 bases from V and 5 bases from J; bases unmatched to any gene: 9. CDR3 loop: CATSSVAGGNNEQFF. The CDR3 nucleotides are TGTGCCACCTCCTCCGTAGCGGGAGGCAACAATGAGCAGTTCTTC.

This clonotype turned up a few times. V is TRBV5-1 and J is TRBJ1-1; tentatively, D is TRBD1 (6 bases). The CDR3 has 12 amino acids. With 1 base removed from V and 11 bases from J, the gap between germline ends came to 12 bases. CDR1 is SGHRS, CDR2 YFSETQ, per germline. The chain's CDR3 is CASSLTGSLAFF. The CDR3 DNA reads TGCGCCAGCAGCTTGACAGGGTCCCTCGCTTTCTTT. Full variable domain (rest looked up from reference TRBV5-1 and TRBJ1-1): KAGVTQTPRYLIKTRGQQVTLSCSPISGHRSVSWYQQTPGQGLQFLFEYFSETQRNKGNFPGRFSGRQFSNSRSEMNVSTLELGDSALYLCASSLTGSLAFFGQGTRLTVV.

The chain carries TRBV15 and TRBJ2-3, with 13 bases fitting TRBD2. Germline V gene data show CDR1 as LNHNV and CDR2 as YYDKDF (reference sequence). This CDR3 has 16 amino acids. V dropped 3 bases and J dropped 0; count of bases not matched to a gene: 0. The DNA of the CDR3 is TGTGCCACCAGCAGGGGACTAGCGGGGAGCACAGATACGCAGTATTTT. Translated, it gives CATSRGLAGSTDTQYF.

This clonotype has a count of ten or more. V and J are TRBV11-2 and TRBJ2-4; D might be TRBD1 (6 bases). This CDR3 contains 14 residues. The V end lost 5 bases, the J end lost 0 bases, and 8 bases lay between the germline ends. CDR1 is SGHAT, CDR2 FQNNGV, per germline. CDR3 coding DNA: TGTGCCAGCAGCCAGGGGCAAGCCAAAAACATTCAGTACTTC. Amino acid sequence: CASSQGQAKNIQYF.

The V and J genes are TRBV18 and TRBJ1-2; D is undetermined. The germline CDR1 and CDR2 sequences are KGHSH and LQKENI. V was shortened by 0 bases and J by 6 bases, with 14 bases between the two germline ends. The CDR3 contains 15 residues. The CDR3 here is CASSPPGTAINGYTF. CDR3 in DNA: TGTGCCAGCTCACCACCGGGAACAGCCATCAATGGCTACACCTTC.

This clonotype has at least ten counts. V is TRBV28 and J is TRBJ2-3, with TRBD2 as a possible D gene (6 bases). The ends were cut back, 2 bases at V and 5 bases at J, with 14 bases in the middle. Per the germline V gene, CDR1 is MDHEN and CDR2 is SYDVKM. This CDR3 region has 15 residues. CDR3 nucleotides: TGTGCCAGCAGTTTAGCGGGACCCCGAGGAGATACGCAGTATTTT. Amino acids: CASSLAGPRGDTQYF. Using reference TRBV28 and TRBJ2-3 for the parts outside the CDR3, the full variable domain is DVKVTQSSRYLVKRTGEKVFLECVQDMDHENMFWYRQDPGLGLRLIYFSYDVKMKEKGDIPEGYSVSREKKERFSLILESASTNQTSMYLCASSLAGPRGDTQYFGPGTRLTVL.

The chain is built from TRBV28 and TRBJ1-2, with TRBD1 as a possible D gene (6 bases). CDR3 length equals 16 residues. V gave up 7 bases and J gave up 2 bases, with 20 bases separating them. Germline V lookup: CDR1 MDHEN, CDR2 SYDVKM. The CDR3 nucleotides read TGTGCCAGCACCCCCCGGGGGCAGGGGTTAAACTATGGCTACACCTTC. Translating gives CASTPRGQGLNYGYTF.

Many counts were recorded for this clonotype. The CDR3 loop is CASSGSGSLADTQYF. CDR3 nucleotides: TGTGCCAGCAGTGGTAGCGGGAGCTTGGCAGATACGCAGTATTTT. The gene calls are TRBV12-3 or TRBV12-4 and TRBJ2-3; TRBD2 aligns across 9 bases. This CDR3 has 15 amino acids. Trimming at V came to 5 bases and at J to 4 bases, leaving 7 bases not matched to a gene.

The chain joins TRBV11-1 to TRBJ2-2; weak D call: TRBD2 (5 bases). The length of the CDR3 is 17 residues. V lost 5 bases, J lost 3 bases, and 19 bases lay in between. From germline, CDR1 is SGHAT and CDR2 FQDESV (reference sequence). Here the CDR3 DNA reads TGTGCCAGCAGCCAAGGAGGAGAGAGCCACGACACCGGGGAGCTGTTTTTT. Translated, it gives CASSQGGESHDTGELFF.

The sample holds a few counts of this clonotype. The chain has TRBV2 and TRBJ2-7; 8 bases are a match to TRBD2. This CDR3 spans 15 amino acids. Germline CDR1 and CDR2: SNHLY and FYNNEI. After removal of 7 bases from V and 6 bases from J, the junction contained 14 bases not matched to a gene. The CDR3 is CASTQRGGRFGEQYF. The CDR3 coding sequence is TGTGCCAGCACCCAAAGGGGCGGGAGGTTCGGCGAGCAGTACTTC.

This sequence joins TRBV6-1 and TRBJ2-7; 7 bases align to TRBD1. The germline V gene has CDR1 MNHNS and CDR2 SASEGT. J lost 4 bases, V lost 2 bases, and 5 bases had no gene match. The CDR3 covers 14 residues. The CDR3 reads CASSEKGTVYEQYF. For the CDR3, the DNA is TGTGCCAGCAGTGAAAAGGGGACAGTTTACGAGCAGTACTTC.

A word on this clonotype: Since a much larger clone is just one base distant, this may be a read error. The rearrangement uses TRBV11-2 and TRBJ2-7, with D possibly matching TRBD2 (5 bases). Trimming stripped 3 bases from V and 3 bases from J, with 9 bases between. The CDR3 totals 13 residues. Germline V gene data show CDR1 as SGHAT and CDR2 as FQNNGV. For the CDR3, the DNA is TGTGCCAGCAGCTTTCCCGGGAACTACGAGCAGTACTTC. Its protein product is CASSFPGNYEQYF.

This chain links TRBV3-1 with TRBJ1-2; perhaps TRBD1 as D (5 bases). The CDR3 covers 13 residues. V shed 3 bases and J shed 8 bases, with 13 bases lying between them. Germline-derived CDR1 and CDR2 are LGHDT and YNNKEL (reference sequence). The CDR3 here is CASSHLAQGGYTF. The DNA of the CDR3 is TGTGCCAGCAGCCACTTAGCGCAGGGCGGCTACACCTTC.

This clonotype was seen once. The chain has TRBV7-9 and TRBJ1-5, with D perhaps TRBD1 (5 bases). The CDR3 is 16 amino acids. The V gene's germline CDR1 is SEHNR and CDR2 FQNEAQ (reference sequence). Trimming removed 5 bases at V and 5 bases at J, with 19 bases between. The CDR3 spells CASSHEGWDADQPQHF. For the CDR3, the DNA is TGTGCCAGCAGCCATGAAGGATGGGACGCGGATCAGCCCCAGCATTTT.

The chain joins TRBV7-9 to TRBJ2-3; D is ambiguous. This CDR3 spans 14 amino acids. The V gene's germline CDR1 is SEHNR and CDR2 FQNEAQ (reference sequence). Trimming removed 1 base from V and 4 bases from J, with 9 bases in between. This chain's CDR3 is CASSLDGLSDTQYF. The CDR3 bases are TGTGCCAGCAGCTTAGATGGCCTTTCAGATACGCAGTATTTT.

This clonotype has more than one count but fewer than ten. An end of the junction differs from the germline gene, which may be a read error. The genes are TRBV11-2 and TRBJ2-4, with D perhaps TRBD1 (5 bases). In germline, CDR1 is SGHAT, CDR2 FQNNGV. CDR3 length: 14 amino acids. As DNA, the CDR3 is TGTGCCAGCAGCATAGACACCGAAGGGGACATTCAGTACTTC. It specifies CASSIDTEGDIQYF.

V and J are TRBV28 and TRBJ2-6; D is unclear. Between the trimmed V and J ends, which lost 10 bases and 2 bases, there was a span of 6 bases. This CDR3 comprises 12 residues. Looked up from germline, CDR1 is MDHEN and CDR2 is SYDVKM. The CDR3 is CATLTGANVLTF. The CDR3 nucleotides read TGTGCCACTCTTACTGGGGCCAACGTCCTGACTTTC.

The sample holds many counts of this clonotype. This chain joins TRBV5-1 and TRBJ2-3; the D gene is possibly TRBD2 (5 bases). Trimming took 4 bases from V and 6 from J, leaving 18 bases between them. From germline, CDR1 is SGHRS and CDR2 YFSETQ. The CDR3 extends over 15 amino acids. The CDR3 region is CASSVLGVVADTQYF. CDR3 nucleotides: TGCGCCAGCAGCGTCCTTGGGGTTGTAGCGGATACGCAGTATTTT.

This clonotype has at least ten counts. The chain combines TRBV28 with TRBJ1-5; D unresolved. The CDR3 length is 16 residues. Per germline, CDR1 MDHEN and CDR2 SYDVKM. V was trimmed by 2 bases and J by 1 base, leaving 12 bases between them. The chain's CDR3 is CASSLPFGFSNQPQHF. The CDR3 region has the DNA TGTGCCAGCAGTTTACCTTTTGGCTTCAGCAATCAGCCCCAGCATTTT.

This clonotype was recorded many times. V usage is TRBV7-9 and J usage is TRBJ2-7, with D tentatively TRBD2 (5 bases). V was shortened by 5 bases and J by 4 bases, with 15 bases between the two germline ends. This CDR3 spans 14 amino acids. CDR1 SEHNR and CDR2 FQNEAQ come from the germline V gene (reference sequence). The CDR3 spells CASSTTRGNYEQYF. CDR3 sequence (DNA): TGTGCCAGCAGCACTACCCGAGGGAATTACGAGCAGTACTTC.

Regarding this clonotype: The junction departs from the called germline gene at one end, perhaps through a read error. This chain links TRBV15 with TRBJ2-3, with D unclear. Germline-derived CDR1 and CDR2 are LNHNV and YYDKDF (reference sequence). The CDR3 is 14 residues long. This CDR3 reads CSTSKGSWTDTQYF. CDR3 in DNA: TGTTCCACCAGCAAAGGCAGCTGGACAGATACGCAGTATTTT. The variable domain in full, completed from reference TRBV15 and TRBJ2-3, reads DAMVIQNPRYQVTQFGKPVTLSCSQTLNHNVMYWYQQKSSQAPKLLFHYYDKDFNNEADTPDNFQSRRPNTSFCFLDIRSPGLGDTAMYLCSTSKGSWTDTQYFGPGTRLTVL.

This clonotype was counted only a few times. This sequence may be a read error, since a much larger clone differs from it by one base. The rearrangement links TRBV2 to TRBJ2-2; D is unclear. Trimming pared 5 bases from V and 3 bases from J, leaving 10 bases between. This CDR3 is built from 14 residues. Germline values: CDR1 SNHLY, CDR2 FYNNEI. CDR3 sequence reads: CASSRHEDTGELFF. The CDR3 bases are TGTGCCAGCAGTCGGCATGAGGACACCGGGGAGCTGTTTTTT.

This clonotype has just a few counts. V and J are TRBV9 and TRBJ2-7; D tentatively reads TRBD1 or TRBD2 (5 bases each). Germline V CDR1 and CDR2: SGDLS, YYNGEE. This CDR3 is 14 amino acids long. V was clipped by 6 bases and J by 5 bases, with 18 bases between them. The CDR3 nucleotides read TGTGCCAGCACCCGTTCATTAGTGGGGGACGAGCAGTACTTC. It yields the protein CASTRSLVGDEQYF.

CDR3 sequence: CASSQTSGVRGNEQFF. DNA for the CDR3: TGTGCCAGTAGTCAGACTAGCGGGGTCCGGGGCAATGAGCAGTTCTTC. This rearrangement joins TRBV19 to TRBJ2-1, with 11 bases that match TRBD2. The germline V gene has CDR1 LNHDA and CDR2 SQIVND (reference sequence). This CDR3 has 16 amino acids. Unmatched junction bases numbered 9, after V lost 5 bases and J lost 6 bases.

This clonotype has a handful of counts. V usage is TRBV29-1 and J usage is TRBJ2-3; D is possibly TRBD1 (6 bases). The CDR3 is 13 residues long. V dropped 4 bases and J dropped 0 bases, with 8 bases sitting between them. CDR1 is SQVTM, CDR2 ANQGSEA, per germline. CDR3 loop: CSVADRSTDTQYF. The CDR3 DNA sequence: TGCAGCGTTGCCGACAGGAGCACAGATACGCAGTATTTT.

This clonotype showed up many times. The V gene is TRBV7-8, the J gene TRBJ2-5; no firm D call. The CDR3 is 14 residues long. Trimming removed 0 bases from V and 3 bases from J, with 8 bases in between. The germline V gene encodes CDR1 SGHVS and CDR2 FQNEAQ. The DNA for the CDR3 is TGTGCCAGCAGCTTAGCTGGCACTAAAGAGACCCAGTACTTC. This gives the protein CASSLAGTKETQYF.

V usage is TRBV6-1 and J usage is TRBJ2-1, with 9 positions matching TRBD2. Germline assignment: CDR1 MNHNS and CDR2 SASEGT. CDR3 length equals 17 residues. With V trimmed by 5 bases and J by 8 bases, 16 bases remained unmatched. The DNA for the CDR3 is TGTGCCAGCAGTTATGGTGCATGGTCTAGCGGGAACCATGAGCAGTTCTTC. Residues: CASSYGAWSSGNHEQFF.

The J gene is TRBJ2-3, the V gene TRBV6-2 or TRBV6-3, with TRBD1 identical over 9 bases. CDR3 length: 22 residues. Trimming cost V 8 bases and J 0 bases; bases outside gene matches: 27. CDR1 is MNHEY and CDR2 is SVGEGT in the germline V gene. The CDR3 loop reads CASRTFGTGPRTDPVSTDTQYF. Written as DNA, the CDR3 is TGTGCCAGCCGCACTTTCGGGACAGGGCCTAGGACGGATCCTGTAAGCACAGATACGCAGTATTTT.

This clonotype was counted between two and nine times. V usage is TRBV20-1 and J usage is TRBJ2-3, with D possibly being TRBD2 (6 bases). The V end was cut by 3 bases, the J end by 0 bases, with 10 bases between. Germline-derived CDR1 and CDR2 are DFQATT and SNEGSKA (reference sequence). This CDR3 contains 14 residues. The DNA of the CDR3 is TGCAGTGCTAGGGGCCTAGCGAGCACAGATACGCAGTATTTT. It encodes CSARGLASTDTQYF.

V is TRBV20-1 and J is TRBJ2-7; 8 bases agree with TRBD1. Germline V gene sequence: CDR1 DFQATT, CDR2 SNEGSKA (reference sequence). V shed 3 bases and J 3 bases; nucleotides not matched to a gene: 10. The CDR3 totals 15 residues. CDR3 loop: CSARESTGDYYEQYF. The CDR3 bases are TGCAGTGCTAGGGAGTCGACAGGGGATTACTACGAGCAGTACTTC.

CDR3 DNA sequence: TGTGCCAGCAGTTGGGGCGGGAGGGGCGGCACAGATACGCAGTATTTT. Residues: CASSWGGRGGTDTQYF. The chain employs TRBV6-2 or TRBV6-3 and TRBJ2-3; 9 bases map to TRBD2. This CDR3 is 16 amino acids long. With 4 bases clipped from V and 1 base from J, the junction kept 6 bases outside the gene matches. Germline V lookup: CDR1 MNHEY, CDR2 SVGEGT.